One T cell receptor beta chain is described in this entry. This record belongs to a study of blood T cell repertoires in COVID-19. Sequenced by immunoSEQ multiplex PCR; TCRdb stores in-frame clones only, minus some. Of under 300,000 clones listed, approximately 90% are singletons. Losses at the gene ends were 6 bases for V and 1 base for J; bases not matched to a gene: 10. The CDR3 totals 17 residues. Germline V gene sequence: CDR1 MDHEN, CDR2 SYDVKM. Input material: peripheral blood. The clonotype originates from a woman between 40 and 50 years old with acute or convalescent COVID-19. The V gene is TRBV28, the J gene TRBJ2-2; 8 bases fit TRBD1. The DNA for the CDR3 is TGTGCCAGCAGGTGGACAGGGCCCCGAGGGAACACCGGGGAGCTGTTTTTT. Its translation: CASRWTGPRGNTGELFF.